This T cell receptor (beta chain) stems from a study of response to subunit inactivated influenza vaccine. This clonotype turned up a few times. Its specificity is unknown. In TCRdb, the RT-PCR reads were re-called with MiXCR into one record per CDR3 protein. Of more than 700,000 distinct CDR3 sequences listed, over 20% are singletons. V was cut by 5 bases and J by 4 bases, with 15 bases left in between. Germline CDR1 SGHTA, CDR2 FQGNSA. The CDR3 spans 14 residues. Whole-study findings and limits: Researchers suggested that each seasonal influenza vaccination recruits few new T cells.

The chain combines TRBV7-2 with TRBJ2-7; tentative D call: TRBD1 (6 bases). The TCR originated in a man aged 45-65 years who received an inactivated influenza vaccine. The starting material was PBMCs from blood, obtained roughly 5 days after vaccination. In nucleotides, the CDR3 is TGTGCCAGCAGCGCGAGAAAAGGGGGTTACGAGCAGTACTTC. Translated, it gives CASSARKGGYEQYF. Supplemented by reference TRBV7-2 and TRBJ2-7, the full variable domain reads GAGVSQSPSNKVTEKGKDVELRCDPISGHTALYWYRQSLGQGLEFLIYFQGNSAPDKSGLPSDRFSAERTGGSVSTLTIQRTQQEDSAVYLCASSARKGGYEQYFGPGTRLTVT.